The 27 T cell receptor beta chains below all came from one sample that was sequenced in a study of CD8 T cells in ankylosing spondylitis. A single record per CDR3 protein comes from TCRdb applying MiXCR to the 5' RACE reads. Of approximately 130,000 distinct CDR3 sequences listed, approximately 9.9% are singletons. The sequenced sample was blood, either unsorted or a sorted T cell fraction (not recorded which). The receptors were sampled from a male donor with ankylosing spondylitis or in good health (not recorded which).

This clonotype turned up a few times. The chain carries TRBV25-1 and TRBJ2-7, with D tentatively TRBD2 (5 bases). Germline CDR1 is MGHDK and CDR2 is SYGVNS. CDR3 length: 12 residues. Trimming cost V 6 bases and J 2 bases, with 8 bases left between them. CDR3 DNA sequence: TGTGCCAGCAGCGGGGTCCCCTACGAGCAGTACTTC. Its translation: CASSGVPYEQYF.

The sample holds a few counts of this clonotype. This chain joins TRBV7-2 and TRBJ2-5; 9 bases are a match to TRBD1. The ends lost 0 bases at V and 0 bases at J; junction bases unmatched: 8. The CDR3 is 18 amino acids. Germline V gene lookup returns CDR1 SGHTA and CDR2 FQGNSA. CDR3 in amino acids: CASSLAGQGTLYQETQYF. CDR3 coding DNA: TGTGCCAGCAGCTTAGCTGGACAGGGGACATTGTACCAAGAGACCCAGTACTTC.

This clonotype was counted between two and nine times. V and J are TRBV20-1 and TRBJ1-4; D may be TRBD1 (5 bases). Trimming took off 6 bases at V and 7 bases at J, with 12 bases between the two ends. This CDR3 has 12 residues. CDR1 and CDR2 (germline): DFQATT, SNEGSKA (reference sequence). Here the CDR3 reads CSARTRGEKLFF. The CDR3 DNA reads as TGCAGTGCAAGAACGAGGGGTGAAAAACTGTTTTTT.

This clonotype was seen at least ten times. The genes are TRBV5-1 and TRBJ1-1; no definite D call. Trimming cost V 4 bases and J 1 base, with 8 bases left between them. CDR3 size: 13 residues. Germline V lookup: CDR1 SGHRS, CDR2 YFSETQ. The CDR3 loop reads CASSPWTNTEAFF. The CDR3 DNA sequence: TGCGCCAGCAGCCCATGGACGAACACTGAAGCTTTCTTT. Looking up the rest from reference TRBV5-1 and TRBJ1-1 gives the full variable domain: KAGVTQTPRYLIKTRGQQVTLSCSPISGHRSVSWYQQTPGQGLQFLFEYFSETQRNKGNFPGRFSGRQFSNSRSEMNVSTLELGDSALYLCASSPWTNTEAFFGQGTRLTVV.

This clonotype was recorded a few times. The rearrangement uses TRBV7-2 and TRBJ2-7, with 11 positions matching TRBD2. The CDR3 spans 17 residues. Germline CDR1 is SGHTA and CDR2 is FQGNSA. Unmatched junction bases numbered 7, after V lost 0 bases and J lost 3 bases. Here the CDR3 DNA reads TGTGCCAGCAGCTTAGCGGGACTAGCGGCCCAAAACTACGAGCAGTACTTC. Translation gives CASSLAGLAAQNYEQYF.

This clonotype was seen ten or more times. V and J are TRBV15 and TRBJ2-7; D not resolved. This CDR3 has 14 amino acids. Germline CDR1 reads LNHNV; CDR2 reads YYDKDF (reference sequence). V shed 0 bases and J shed 2 bases, with 8 bases lying between them. CDR3 residues: CATSRDTTAYEQYF. The CDR3 bases are TGTGCCACCAGCAGAGATACGACCGCCTACGAGCAGTACTTC.

J is TRBJ2-1 and V is TRBV29-1; 7 nucleotides align to TRBD2. V shed 4 bases and J 7 bases; nucleotides not matched to a gene: 16. From germline, CDR1 is SQVTM and CDR2 ANQGSEA. CDR3 size: 16 residues. The CDR3 coding sequence is TGCAGCGTTGTCACCCCGCGGGAGCGATTGGTGAATGAGCAGTTCTTC. It yields the protein CSVVTPRERLVNEQFF.

Ten or more counts support this clonotype. The chain is built from TRBV7-2 and TRBJ2-1; a weak D match, TRBD2 (5 bases). The V end lost 5 bases, the J end lost 5 bases, and 13 bases lay between the germline ends. Looked up from germline, CDR1 is SGHTA and CDR2 is FQGNSA. The CDR3 loop spans 14 amino acids. This chain's CDR3 is CASSPRGVDNEQFF. In DNA, the CDR3 is TGTGCCAGCAGCCCCCGGGGAGTGGACAATGAGCAGTTCTTC.

This clonotype was seen at least ten times. This chain joins TRBV5-6 and TRBJ2-4; 7 positions agree with TRBD1. This CDR3 contains 16 residues. Trimming took 5 bases from V and 0 from J; bases not matched to a gene: 8. Germline V gene sequence: CDR1 SGHDT, CDR2 YYEEEE. The DNA of the CDR3 is TGTGCCAGCAGGGAAGACAGGGAGTCAGCCAAAAACATTCAGTACTTC. Its translation: CASREDRESAKNIQYF.

This clonotype has a handful of counts. The CDR3 reads CASSLTGAGYTGELFF. The CDR3 nucleotides read TGCGCCAGCAGCCTGACAGGGGCAGGCTACACCGGGGAGCTGTTTTTT. The chain employs TRBV5-1 and TRBJ2-2; TRBD1 agrees at 8 bases. V trimming: 4 bases; J trimming: 3 bases; junction bases outside the gene matches: 8. Germline CDR1 is SGHRS and CDR2 is YFSETQ. CDR3 length equals 16 residues.

This clonotype was detected ten times or more. The genes are TRBV7-2 and TRBJ1-6, with D perhaps TRBD1 (5 bases). Germline values: CDR1 SGHTA, CDR2 FQGNSA. V shed 3 bases and J shed 7 bases, with 13 bases lying between them. There are 15 residues in the CDR3. The CDR3 spells CASSFRVGQNSPLHF. DNA for the CDR3: TGTGCCAGCAGCTTCAGGGTGGGGCAGAATTCACCCCTCCACTTT.

A few counts support this clonotype. This chain links TRBV6-1 with TRBJ2-6; D call uncertain. Per the germline V gene, CDR1 is MNHNS and CDR2 is SASEGT. This CDR3 comprises 14 residues. V gave up 6 bases and J gave up 0 bases, with 6 bases separating them. CDR3 region: CASSQLSGANVLTF. The CDR3 DNA sequence: TGTGCCAGCAGCCAACTCTCTGGGGCCAACGTCCTGACTTTC.

A few counts support this clonotype. The chain has TRBV4-2 and TRBJ2-7, with D perhaps matching TRBD1 or TRBD2 (5 bases each). V shed 0 bases and J shed 4 bases, with 13 bases lying between them. This CDR3 has 15 residues. The germline V gene encodes CDR1 LGHNA and CDR2 YNFKEQ. The CDR3 DNA sequence: TGTGCCAGCAGCCAAGATTTCGAGGGGAATTACGAGCAGTACTTC. Encoded protein: CASSQDFEGNYEQYF.

This clonotype has a count of ten or more. The rearrangement joins TRBV29-1 to TRBJ2-5, with 10 bases identical to TRBD2. The germline CDR1 and CDR2 sequences are SQVTM and ANQGSEA. The CDR3 is 13 amino acids. The J segment lost 1 base and the V segment lost 4 bases, leaving 0 bases of the junction unmatched. For the CDR3, the DNA is TGCAGCGTTGTAGCGGGAGGCCAAGAGACCCAGTACTTC. It specifies CSVVAGGQETQYF.

This clonotype was seen at least ten times. This chain links TRBV28 with TRBJ2-1, with 12 positions matching TRBD2. Trimming took 7 bases from V and 3 from J; bases not matched to a gene: 10. Looked up from germline, CDR1 is MDHEN and CDR2 is SYDVKM. The CDR3 consists of 17 residues. The CDR3 region is CASTTGLAGYYYNEQFF. The DNA of the CDR3 is TGTGCCAGCACCACTGGACTAGCGGGATATTACTACAATGAGCAGTTCTTC.

This clonotype was detected a few times. The CDR3 spells CASSQEGPSPRPTDTQYF. The CDR3 nucleotides read TGTGCCAGCAGCCAAGAGGGCCCTTCGCCACGCCCCACAGATACGCAGTATTTT. The chain couples TRBV3-1 to TRBJ2-3, with D unclear. The germline V gene has CDR1 LGHDT and CDR2 YNNKEL (reference sequence). The V end lost 0 bases, the J end lost 2 bases, and 18 bases lay between the germline ends. The CDR3 is 18 residues long.

This clonotype was recorded at least ten times. This sequence joins TRBV20-1 and TRBJ1-2, with TRBD1 as a possible D gene (5 bases). V lost 5 bases and J 1 base, leaving 11 bases between the germline ends. Germline CDR1 DFQATT, CDR2 SNEGSKA (reference sequence). This CDR3 has 13 amino acids. CDR3 in amino acids: CSAFRRDNYGYTF. The CDR3 bases are TGCAGTGCTTTCCGCAGGGATAACTATGGCTACACCTTC.

This clonotype was seen more than once but under ten times. One junction end disagrees with the germline gene, perhaps due to a read error. The J gene is TRBJ2-1, the V gene TRBV7-9; D not certain. Germline V gives CDR1 SEHNR, CDR2 FQNEAQ (reference sequence). The CDR3 sequence is 14 residues long. CDR3 DNA: TGTGCCAGCAGCTTAGCGAGATCCTCCAATGAGCAGTTCTTC. Protein product: CASSLARSSNEQFF.

This clonotype was picked up a small number of times. The chain couples TRBV29-1 to TRBJ2-5, with 10 bases fitting TRBD1. Per the germline V gene, CDR1 is SQVTM and CDR2 is ANQGSEA. The CDR3 has 14 residues. Unmatched junction bases numbered 9, after V lost 7 bases and J lost 4 bases. The CDR3 loop is CSADLGQGIETQYF. CDR3 coding DNA: TGCAGCGCTGACTTGGGACAGGGGATAGAGACCCAGTACTTC.

A remark on this clonotype: This may come from a read error, since a much larger clone is one base off. V usage is TRBV29-1 and J usage is TRBJ2-7; tentatively, D is TRBD2 (6 bases). The CDR3 extends over 12 amino acids. V dropped 7 bases and J dropped 1 base, with 11 bases sitting between them. Germline-derived CDR1 and CDR2 are SQVTM and ANQGSEA. The CDR3 loop reads CSAWRDSYEQYF. In DNA, the CDR3 is TGCAGCGCCTGGAGGGATTCCTACGAGCAGTACTTC.

This sequence joins TRBV15 and TRBJ2-1; TRBD2 might be the D (6 bases). This CDR3 contains 18 residues. Trimming pared 0 bases from V and 1 base from J, leaving 16 bases between. The germline gives CDR1 LNHNV, CDR2 YYDKDF (reference sequence). CDR3 DNA sequence: TGTGCCACCAGCAGAGAAGGGGTACTAGCAAGTTCCTACAATGAGCAGTTCTTC. Its protein product is CATSREGVLASSYNEQFF.

In its sample, this clonotype was seen many times. The chain links TRBV20-1 to TRBJ2-3, with D possibly being TRBD1 (6 bases). Germline CDR1 and CDR2: DFQATT and SNEGSKA (reference sequence). The CDR3 length is 17 residues. V was pared by 3 bases and J by 1 base, with 20 bases between. CDR3: CSASLGSWGHRTDTQYF. CDR3 DNA sequence: TGCAGTGCTAGTCTGGGTAGCTGGGGGCATCGCACAGATACGCAGTATTTT.

This clonotype came up many times. The chain uses TRBV20-1 and TRBJ2-7; a weak D match, TRBD1 (5 bases). The CDR3 contains 14 residues. V gave up 6 bases and J gave up 4 bases, with 19 bases separating them. Germline lookup yields CDR1 DFQATT and CDR2 SNEGSKA (reference sequence). CDR3 coding DNA: TGCAGTGCCCAGGAGTCAGGACAAGTTTACGAGCAGTACTTC. It codes for CSAQESGQVYEQYF.

This clonotype was recorded many times. This rearrangement joins TRBV7-9 to TRBJ2-1; 12 nucleotides agree with TRBD2. Germline CDR1 reads SEHNR; CDR2 reads FQNEAQ (reference sequence). V lost 5 bases and J lost 4; bases outside the gene matches: 6. The CDR3 extends over 16 amino acids. The chain's CDR3 is CASSPTSGRMYNEQFF. CDR3 nucleotide sequence: TGTGCCAGCAGCCCAACTAGCGGGAGGATGTACAATGAGCAGTTCTTC.

This clonotype was counted ten times or more. The rearrangement links TRBV28 to TRBJ2-1, with 11 bases aligning to TRBD2. The germline gives CDR1 MDHEN, CDR2 SYDVKM. The trim removed 3 bases at V and 8 bases at J, leaving 15 bases unmatched. The length of the CDR3 is 18 residues. Written as DNA, the CDR3 is TGTGCCAGCAGTTTGATTCTGCGGGCTAGCGGGAGGTTAGATGAGCAGTTCTTC. It encodes CASSLILRASGRLDEQFF. The full variable domain, rest sourced from reference TRBV28 and TRBJ2-1, is DVKVTQSSRYLVKRTGEKVFLECVQDMDHENMFWYRQDPGLGLRLIYFSYDVKMKEKGDIPEGYSVSREKKERFSLILESASTNQTSMYLCASSLILRASGRLDEQFFGPGTRLTVL.

This clonotype occurred many times. The rearrangement uses TRBV20-1 and TRBJ2-7; TRBD2 might be the D (6 bases). Trimming took 3 bases from V and 4 from J, leaving 16 bases between them. This CDR3 has 14 amino acids. Germline assignment: CDR1 DFQATT and CDR2 SNEGSKA (reference sequence). Written as DNA, the CDR3 is TGCAGTGCTAGCCCTACCGGAGGGTTATACGAGCAGTACTTC. This codes for CSASPTGGLYEQYF.

This clonotype was counted many times. The rearrangement links TRBV18 to TRBJ2-3; 9 bases line up with TRBD1. Looked up from germline, CDR1 is KGHSH and CDR2 is LQKENI. Trimming removed 5 bases from V and 3 bases from J; junction bases left unmatched: 9. The CDR3 consists of 16 residues. The CDR3 protein is CASSTTGTGWTDTQYF. CDR3 coding DNA: TGTGCCAGCTCAACCACCGGGACAGGGTGGACAGATACGCAGTATTTT.